This TCR beta chain was recorded in a study of blood T cells in healthy people across ages. For the study at large: Template switching retrieved approximately one barcoded beta molecule for each two T cells.

The CDR3 contains 18 residues. Germline V gene lookup returns CDR1 MNHEY and CDR2 SVGAGI. V was clipped by 3 bases and J by 4 bases, with 25 bases between them. Next came a second PCR, run for roughly 6 to 11 cycles, which used a sample-barcoded 5' primer along with a J-beta primer mix. TCRdb redid the calling of the 5' RACE reads with MiXCR, one entry per CDR3 protein. The table shows around 800,000 distinct CDR3 sequences, with 55% to 65% occurring only once. General study results and limits: A greater number of naive CD4+ cells and higher diversity distinguished long-lived donors from aged donors. Age brought a roughly linear fall in TCR beta diversity measured per million T cells. What prevented conclusive comparison of naive and antigen-experienced cells was that PBMCs were unsorted.

As to this clonotype: The antigen is not known.

The clonotype was recovered from a man aged 25-45 years in good health. The sample consisted of blood. V gene TRBV6-5 combines with J gene TRBJ2-7, with D possibly TRBD2 on 5 matching bases. The CDR3 protein is CASSYRGPDTGFWYEQYF. CDR3 nucleotides: TGTGCCAGCAGTTATCGAGGCCCCGATACGGGATTCTGGTACGAGCAGTACTTC.